The present entry profiles one TCR beta chain with its context. The data were taken from a study of radiation and T cells in renal cell carcinoma. Time point here: blood 4 weeks post-SBRT, at nephrectomy. Stated treatment: 15 Gy SBRT to primary tumor, nephrectomy 4 weeks later. The CDR3 extends over 12 amino acids. Germline CDR1 reads MNHNS; CDR2 reads SASEGT. V lost 5 bases, J lost 4 bases, and 9 bases lay in between. Profiled with immunoSEQ multiplex PCR; TCRdb holds only in-frame clones, not every one. The table shows about 77,000 clones, with roughly 85% occurring only once. This TCR was sampled from a woman aged 60-75 years with renal cell carcinoma. The V and J genes are TRBV6-1 and TRBJ2-7; D might be TRBD1 (6 bases). Sequenced here: blood, sampled from a patient whose treatment included radiotherapy and nephrectomy. The CDR3 coding sequence is TGTGCCAGCAGTTCGACAGGATACGAGCAGTACTTC. Amino acids: CASSSTGYEQYF.